This T cell receptor beta chain was profiled in a study of blood T cell repertoires in COVID-19. Study-wide background: Acute and convalescent COVID-19 samples came from the United States, Italy and Spain. From T cells, B-cell-depleted T cells, or PBMCs came the material, which was cDNA or gDNA.

The authors' processing: Amplified reference gene primers provided the basis for estimating nucleated cell counts. Clones were read by immunoSEQ multiplex PCR, and TCRdb kept only the in-frame ones, dropping some. The DNA gave D and trimming, while V, J and clone size come from that table. The sample includes about 120,000 clones, about nine tenths seen only once; the top ten take under 2%. The V gene lost 0 bases and the J gene lost 7 bases, with 11 bases spanning the gap. The CDR3 runs 14 residues. Germline assignment: CDR1 SGDLS and CDR2 YYNGEE. The receptor was derived from a human donor with active COVID-19. The donor label of this sample is uncertain. Sequencing used peripheral blood. The rearrangement joins TRBV9 to TRBJ2-1; perhaps TRBD2 as D (6 bases). CDR3 in amino acids: CASSVGAGWNEQFF. As DNA, the CDR3 is TGTGCCAGCAGCGTAGGGGCGGGGTGGAATGAGCAGTTCTTC.